Listed below are T cell receptor beta chains from one sample, sequenced in a study of CD8 T cells in ankylosing spondylitis. TCRdb itself ran the 5' RACE reads through MiXCR, one entry per CDR3 protein. The sample yields 350,000 to 550,000 distinct CDR3 sequences, around 26% seen once. Sequenced: blood, either unsorted or a sorted T cell fraction (not recorded which). The receptor set was obtained from a male donor with ankylosing spondylitis. Each CDR3 is given with its conserved first and last residue. D genes are given only for firm matches. Clone size appears in some rows only: once, few, many, or a class for an expanded clone.

abundance: few
j_gene: TRBJ2-1
v_gene: TRBV7-9
d_gene: NA
CDR3nt: TGTGCCAGCAGCTTAGCAGGGGTCGATGAGCAGTTCTTC
CDR3aa: CASSLAGVDEQFF

abundance: NA
j_gene: TRBJ2-1
v_gene: TRBV12-3/TRBV12-4
d_gene: NA
CDR3nt: TGTGCCAGCAGTGGAAGGAATGAGCAGTTCTTC
CDR3aa: CASSGRNEQFF

abundance: few
j_gene: TRBJ2-7
v_gene: TRBV5-1
d_gene: NA
CDR3nt: TGCGCCAGCGGACGACAGGAGGGGGACTCCTACGAGCAGTACTTC
CDR3aa: CASGRQEGDSYEQYF

abundance: NA
j_gene: TRBJ1-2
v_gene: TRBV2
d_gene: NA
CDR3nt: TGTGCCAGCAGCCCGACCGCGCGGGGGGGCTACACCTTC
CDR3aa: CASSPTARGGYTF

abundance: few
j_gene: TRBJ2-7
v_gene: TRBV2
d_gene: NA
CDR3nt: TGTGCCAGCAGGAGACAGGTCTCCTACGAGCAGTACTTC
CDR3aa: CASRRQVSYEQYF

abundance: few
j_gene: TRBJ2-2
v_gene: TRBV24-1
d_gene: NA
CDR3nt: TGTGCCACCAGTGATTCGACAGGGAACACCGGGGAGCTGTTTTTT
CDR3aa: CATSDSTGNTGELFF

abundance: few
j_gene: TRBJ2-3
v_gene: TRBV7-2
d_gene: NA
CDR3nt: TGTGCCAGCAGCTTAGCGGACGACACAGATACGCAGTATTTT
CDR3aa: CASSLADDTDTQYF

abundance: many
j_gene: TRBJ2-1
v_gene: TRBV29-1
d_gene: NA
CDR3nt: TGCAGCGTTGACAGGGGCGGTTGGGCAGGGAGAAATGAGCAGTTCTTC
CDR3aa: CSVDRGGWAGRNEQFF

abundance: NA
j_gene: TRBJ1-5
v_gene: TRBV21-1
d_gene: NA
CDR3nt: TGTGCCAGCAGCAAAGATTATACCCGGGACAGGGCTTATCAGCCCCAGCATTTT
CDR3aa: CASSKDYTRDRAYQPQHF

abundance: NA
j_gene: TRBJ1-2
v_gene: TRBV12-3/TRBV12-4
d_gene: NA
CDR3nt: TGTGCCAGCAGCGCTCGGATTGAAGGCTACACCTTC
CDR3aa: CASSARIEGYTF

abundance: once
j_gene: TRBJ2-1
v_gene: TRBV7-8
d_gene: TRBD1
CDR3nt: TGTGCCAGCAGCATCGGACAGGGCGAGCAGTTCTTC
CDR3aa: CASSIGQGEQFF

abundance: NA
j_gene: TRBJ2-5
v_gene: TRBV5-1
d_gene: NA
CDR3nt: TGCGCCAGCAGCTTATCCCGGGACGGTCAAGAGACCCAGTACTTC
CDR3aa: CASSLSRDGQETQYF

abundance: NA
j_gene: TRBJ1-1
v_gene: TRBV2
d_gene: NA
CDR3nt: TGTGCCAGCAGTGAAGGTCTACCTTTGAACACTGAAGCTTTCTTT
CDR3aa: CASSEGLPLNTEAFF

abundance: NA
j_gene: TRBJ2-3
v_gene: TRBV5-1
d_gene: NA
CDR3nt: TGCGCCAGCAGCCCGGTCGCCGGGACAGATACGCAGTATTTT
CDR3aa: CASSPVAGTDTQYF

abundance: few
j_gene: TRBJ2-3
v_gene: TRBV6-5
d_gene: NA
CDR3nt: TGTGCCAGCAGTTACTATAAGGGGGTCTCAGATACGCAGTATTTT
CDR3aa: CASSYYKGVSDTQYF

abundance: NA
j_gene: TRBJ1-1
v_gene: TRBV12-5
d_gene: NA
CDR3nt: TGTGCTAGTGCCCCCTATATGAACACTGAAGCTTTCTTT
CDR3aa: CASAPYMNTEAFF

abundance: NA
j_gene: TRBJ2-1
v_gene: TRBV5-1
d_gene: NA
CDR3nt: TGCGCCAGCAGCCTCGTACGGGAAACGAGCTCCTACAATGAGCAGTTCTTC
CDR3aa: CASSLVRETSSYNEQFF

abundance: NA
j_gene: TRBJ1-1
v_gene: TRBV7-9
d_gene: NA
CDR3nt: TGTGCCAGCAGCGAAGAGGGGGAGAGCACTGAAGCTTTCTTT
CDR3aa: CASSEEGESTEAFF

abundance: few
j_gene: TRBJ2-3
v_gene: TRBV7-2
d_gene: NA
CDR3nt: TGTGCCAGCAGCCGAGTGGATACGCAGTATTTT
CDR3aa: CASSRVDTQYF

abundance: many
j_gene: TRBJ2-1
v_gene: TRBV29-1
d_gene: NA
CDR3nt: TGCAGCGTTGACCGGGGCCCCTACAATGAGCAGTTCTTC
CDR3aa: CSVDRGPYNEQFF

abundance: NA
j_gene: TRBJ2-1
v_gene: TRBV15
d_gene: NA
CDR3nt: TGTGCCACCAGCCTCACTAGCTACAATGAGCAGTTCTTC
CDR3aa: CATSLTSYNEQFF

abundance: few
j_gene: TRBJ1-1
v_gene: TRBV11-2
d_gene: NA
CDR3nt: TGTGCCAGCAGCTTCGGGGGTTTGGACACTGAAGCTTTCTTT
CDR3aa: CASSFGGLDTEAFF

abundance: NA
j_gene: TRBJ2-2
v_gene: TRBV7-2
d_gene: TRBD2
CDR3nt: TGTGCCAGCAGCTTTATAGCGGGAGCCCTTAACACCGGGGAGCTGTTTTTT
CDR3aa: CASSFIAGALNTGELFF

abundance: NA
j_gene: TRBJ2-5
v_gene: TRBV10-2
d_gene: NA
CDR3nt: TGCGCCAGCAGTTTCCGGGCGTTCCAAGAGACCCAGTACTTC
CDR3aa: CASSFRAFQETQYF

abundance: NA
j_gene: TRBJ2-1
v_gene: TRBV12-3/TRBV12-4
d_gene: TRBD2
CDR3nt: TGTGCCAGCAGTTTAAGGGCTAGCGGGAGCTCCTACAATGAGCAGTTCTTC
CDR3aa: CASSLRASGSSYNEQFF

abundance: many
j_gene: TRBJ1-2
v_gene: TRBV20-1
d_gene: NA
CDR3nt: TGCAGTGCTAGAGATCTGAACCATGGCTACACCTTC
CDR3aa: CSARDLNHGYTF

abundance: NA
j_gene: TRBJ2-5
v_gene: TRBV29-1
d_gene: NA
CDR3nt: TGCAGCGTTTCACCTGGGATGTCGGAGACCCAGTACTTC
CDR3aa: CSVSPGMSETQYF

abundance: NA
j_gene: TRBJ2-2
v_gene: TRBV5-5
d_gene: NA
CDR3nt: TGTGCCAGCAGCTTGGTACTGGATGGGGGGCGGGCCGGGGAGCTGTTTTTT
CDR3aa: CASSLVLDGGRAGELFF

abundance: few
j_gene: TRBJ2-5
v_gene: TRBV20-1
d_gene: TRBD2
CDR3nt: TGCAGTGCTCGGGCGACTAGCGGGTACCAAGAGACCCAGTACTTC
CDR3aa: CSARATSGYQETQYF

abundance: few
j_gene: TRBJ1-4
v_gene: TRBV29-1
d_gene: NA
CDR3nt: TGCAGCGTGGGGTGGACATCTGAAAAACTGTTTTTT
CDR3aa: CSVGWTSEKLFF

abundance: NA
j_gene: TRBJ1-1
v_gene: TRBV3-1
d_gene: TRBD1
CDR3nt: TGTGCCAGCAGCCGAGATCTCGGGACAGGAAGGACTGAAGCTTTCTTT
CDR3aa: CASSRDLGTGRTEAFF

abundance: few
j_gene: TRBJ2-5
v_gene: TRBV7-9
d_gene: NA
CDR3nt: TGTGCCAGCAGCTTAGAGCTAGCCACCGCGTCCGAGACCCAGTACTTC
CDR3aa: CASSLELATASETQYF

abundance: few
j_gene: TRBJ2-1
v_gene: TRBV20-1
d_gene: TRBD1
CDR3nt: TGCAGTGCGAGGGACAGGGGGGGACCCTACAATGAGCAGTTCTTC
CDR3aa: CSARDRGGPYNEQFF

abundance: NA
j_gene: TRBJ2-5
v_gene: TRBV5-1
d_gene: TRBD2
CDR3nt: TGCGCTTCAACTAGCGGGAGGGCGCGAGAGACCCAGTACTTC
CDR3aa: CASTSGRARETQYF

abundance: few
j_gene: TRBJ1-1
v_gene: TRBV12-3/TRBV12-4
d_gene: NA
CDR3nt: TGTGCCAGCAGCAACCGGGCTTACACTGAAGCTTTCTTT
CDR3aa: CASSNRAYTEAFF

abundance: NA
j_gene: TRBJ2-5
v_gene: TRBV5-1
d_gene: NA
CDR3nt: TGCGCCAGCACGGTTATTCCACAAGAGACCCAGTACTTC
CDR3aa: CASTVIPQETQYF

abundance: few
j_gene: TRBJ2-1
v_gene: TRBV19
d_gene: NA
CDR3nt: TGTGCCACTTCGGCAGGATCCTACAATGAGCAGTTCTTC
CDR3aa: CATSAGSYNEQFF

abundance: NA
j_gene: TRBJ2-1
v_gene: TRBV3-1
d_gene: NA
CDR3nt: TGTGCCAGCAGCTCGGGAACGAGCAACAATGAGCAGTTCTTC
CDR3aa: CASSSGTSNNEQFF

abundance: NA
j_gene: TRBJ1-5
v_gene: TRBV12-3/TRBV12-4
d_gene: TRBD1
CDR3nt: TGTGCCAGCAGTCCCAGGACAGGAGGGGAAGGCCAAAATCAGCCCCAGCATTTT
CDR3aa: CASSPRTGGEGQNQPQHF

abundance: few
j_gene: TRBJ2-5
v_gene: TRBV3-1
d_gene: TRBD2
CDR3nt: TGTGCCAGCAGCCAAGTGCGGGAGGCCCAAGAGACCCAGTACTTC
CDR3aa: CASSQVREAQETQYF

abundance: few
j_gene: TRBJ2-2
v_gene: TRBV11-2
d_gene: NA
CDR3nt: TGTGCCAGCAGCTTAGGTAGTGCCACCGGGGAGCTGTTTTTT
CDR3aa: CASSLGSATGELFF

abundance: few
j_gene: TRBJ2-7
v_gene: TRBV5-1
d_gene: NA
CDR3nt: TGCGCCAGCAGCTTGGGAAGCGTCGACGAGCAGTACTTC
CDR3aa: CASSLGSVDEQYF

abundance: NA
j_gene: TRBJ1-2
v_gene: TRBV10-3
d_gene: NA
CDR3nt: TGTGCCATCAGTGAGTCCCAGGGGATTGGCGGCTACACCTTC
CDR3aa: CAISESQGIGGYTF

abundance: NA
j_gene: TRBJ2-1
v_gene: TRBV20-1
d_gene: TRBD2
CDR3nt: TGCAGTGCTAGGACTAGCGCTTCCTACAATGAGCAGTTCTTC
CDR3aa: CSARTSASYNEQFF

abundance: few
j_gene: TRBJ2-1
v_gene: TRBV29-1
d_gene: TRBD1
CDR3nt: TGCAGGGCCGACAGGGGCAATGAGCAGTTCTTC
CDR3aa: CRADRGNEQFF

abundance: NA
j_gene: TRBJ2-1
v_gene: TRBV11-3
d_gene: NA
CDR3nt: TGTGCCAGCAGCTTAGGTCGCGGGCTACAGGGTGAGCAGTTCTTC
CDR3aa: CASSLGRGLQGEQFF

abundance: NA
j_gene: TRBJ2-1
v_gene: TRBV5-1
d_gene: NA
CDR3nt: TGCGCCAGCAGCGAGGACTCCGCTGGTTTCGGTGAGCAGTTCTTC
CDR3aa: CASSEDSAGFGEQFF

abundance: few
j_gene: TRBJ2-1
v_gene: TRBV5-1
d_gene: TRBD2
CDR3nt: TGCGCCAGCAGCAACGACCTAGCGGGTTCTTACAATGAGCAGTTCTTC
CDR3aa: CASSNDLAGSYNEQFF

abundance: few
j_gene: TRBJ2-1
v_gene: TRBV9
d_gene: TRBD2
CDR3nt: TGTGCCAGCAGACTAGCGGGGGACTCCTACAATGAGCAGTTCTTC
CDR3aa: CASRLAGDSYNEQFF